Shown below are 2 T cell receptor beta chains from a single sample sequenced in a study of CD8 T cells in ankylosing spondylitis (dated by TCRdb to between 2016 and 2019). The library was produced with 5' RACE. For sequencing, an Illumina HiSeq 2500 was employed. TCRdb cleaned the public reads at Q25 with fastp, built clones with MiXCR and kept in-frame beta chains. Rows are unified per CDR3 protein, each entry keeping the most common DNA and genes. The sample has 80,000 to 90,000 distinct CDR3 sequences on record, 27% of them singletons. The ten largest make up approximately 59% of the sample. Input material: blood, either unsorted or a sorted T cell fraction (not recorded which). The source of these receptors is a male donor with ankylosing spondylitis or in good health (not recorded which).

This chain connects TRBV6-5 to TRBJ1-2, with 9 bases lining up with TRBD1. The J segment lost 6 bases and the V segment lost 0 bases, leaving 8 bases of the junction unmatched. In germline, CDR1 is MNHEY, CDR2 SVGAGI. The CDR3 is 16 residues long. The CDR3 nucleotides read TGTGCCAGCAGTTACTCGCACCGAACAGGGGGCCATGGCTACACCTTC. Its protein is CASSYSHRTGGHGYTF.

The chain uses TRBV5-6 and TRBJ1-2, with unresolved D. Germline values: CDR1 SGHDT, CDR2 YYEEEE. The CDR3 has 16 residues. V was trimmed by 1 base and J by 7 bases, leaving 20 bases between them. CDR3 DNA sequence: TGTGCCAGCAGCTTGCGTCCAACCGAGCTCCCCTCTGGCTACACCTTC. Amino acids: CASSLRPTELPSGYTF.